This T cell receptor (beta chain) was recovered during a study of T cell responses to AZD1222 COVID-19 vaccine. For this clone: Antigen unknown.

The study's findings and limits: Scientists sampled the repertoires only once the peak T cell response had passed. Two doses of AZD1222 preceded a rise in Spike-specific TCR breadth and depth. Variant regions that are unmutated are reportedly the target of nearly half of spike-specific TCRs.

Germline loops: CDR1 MDHEN, CDR2 SYDVKM. The V end was cut by 6 bases, the J end by 0 bases, with 18 bases between. The CDR3 loop spans 16 amino acids. The table came from immunoSEQ multiplex PCR; TCRdb's copy has only in-frame clones and leaves some out. Of about 130,000 clones in the sample, roughly 92% are singletons; the top ten hold approximately 1.2%. The chain employs TRBV28 and TRBJ2-7; tentatively, D is TRBD2 (6 bases). The origin of this receptor is an adult who received the AZD1222 COVID-19 vaccine. The specimen was peripheral blood, collected 28 days after the second AZD1222 dose. This chain's CDR3 is CASRNGGTLSSYEQYF. The CDR3 nucleotides are TGTGCCAGCAGGAATGGCGGGACGTTAAGCTCCTACGAGCAGTACTTC.